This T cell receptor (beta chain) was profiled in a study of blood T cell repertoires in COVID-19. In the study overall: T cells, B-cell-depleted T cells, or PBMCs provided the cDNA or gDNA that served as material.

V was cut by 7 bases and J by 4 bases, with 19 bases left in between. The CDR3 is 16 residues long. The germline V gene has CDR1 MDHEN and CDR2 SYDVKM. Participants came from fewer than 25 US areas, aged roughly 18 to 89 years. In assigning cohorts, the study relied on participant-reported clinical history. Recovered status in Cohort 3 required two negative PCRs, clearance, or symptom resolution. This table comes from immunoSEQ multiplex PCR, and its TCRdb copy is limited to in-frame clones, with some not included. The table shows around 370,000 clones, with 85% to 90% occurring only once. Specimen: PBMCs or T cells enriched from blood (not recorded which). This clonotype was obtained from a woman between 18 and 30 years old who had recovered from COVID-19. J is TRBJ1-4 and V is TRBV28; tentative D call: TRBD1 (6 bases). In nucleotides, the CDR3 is TGTGCCAGCAAGATCGTCAGGGGCAAGGGTAATGAAAAACTGTTTTTT. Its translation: CASKIVRGKGNEKLFF. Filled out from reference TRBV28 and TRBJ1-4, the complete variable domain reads DVKVTQSSRYLVKRTGEKVFLECVQDMDHENMFWYRQDPGLGLRLIYFSYDVKMKEKGDIPEGYSVSREKKERFSLILESASTNQTSMYLCASKIVRGKGNEKLFFGSGTQLSVL.